This T cell receptor beta chain was captured in a study of blood T cell repertoires in COVID-19. Study in general: COVID-19 samples from acute and convalescent phases originated in the United States, Italy and Spain. In each case, the material was cDNA or gDNA derived from T cells, B-cell-depleted T cells, or PBMCs.

The CDR3 is 15 residues long. V was trimmed by 6 bases and J by 5 bases, leaving 19 bases between them. From germline, CDR1 is MDHEN and CDR2 SYDVKM. Authors' processing steps: From reference gene primer amplification, estimates of nucleated cell counts were derived. Here immunoSEQ multiplex PCR was the method, and the copy in TCRdb shows in-frame clones only, minus some. The V and J calls and clone size come from that table; D and trimming were worked out from the DNA. In the table there are around 60,000 clones, about 91% of which are singletons. This TCR was recovered from a man aged 60 to 75 with acute or convalescent COVID-19. The rearrangement uses TRBV28 and TRBJ1-1; D is ambiguous. The sequencing sample was made of peripheral blood. For the CDR3, the DNA is TGTGCCAGCAGGATCACCCGTATGGCGGGAACTGAAGCTTTCTTT. It specifies CASRITRMAGTEAFF.